A selection of T cell receptor beta chains follows, all from one sample in a study of blood T cell repertoires in COVID-19. The repertoire was sequenced with immunoSEQ multiplex PCR; TCRdb's copy has only in-frame clones and lacks some. The sample lists approximately 250,000 clones; approximately 90% were seen once. Source material: PBMCs or T cells enriched from blood (not recorded which). The receptors here all came from a man in his forties who had been exposed to COVID-19. The CDR3 runs from the conserved cysteine through the conserved F or W. Fields, in order: J gene, clone size, V gene, D gene, CDR3 DNA, CDR3 protein. The D gene is left open where the match is weak. Some rows have no size entry. The others give once, few or many, or a class for an expanded clone.

TRBJ1-1 | once | TRBV10-2 | NA | TGCGCCAGCAGAGGAGTGGAAGCTTTCTTT | CASRGVEAFF
TRBJ2-1 | NA | TRBV7-9 | TRBD2 | TGTGCCAGCAAACCATACGGGACTACCTACAATGAGCAGTTCTTC | CASKPYGTTYNEQFF
TRBJ1-1 | NA | TRBV24-1 | TRBD1 | TGTGCCACCAGAGACAGGGGGAAAACTGAAGCTTTCTTT | CATRDRGKTEAFF
TRBJ1-2 | NA | TRBV28 | NA | TGTGCCAGCAGTACAGGGAATAACTATGGCTACACCTTC | CASSTGNNYGYTF
TRBJ1-1 | NA | TRBV18 | TRBD1 | TGTGCCAGCTCACCCTGGACAGGCGACACTGAAGCTTTCTTT | CASSPWTGDTEAFF
TRBJ2-7 | NA | TRBV30 | TRBD2 | TGTGCCTGGACCCATAAAACTAGCGGCACCTACGAGCAGTACTTC | CAWTHKTSGTYEQYF
TRBJ2-7 | NA | TRBV13 | NA | TGTGCCAGCAGCCCCCGAGGGAGGCCCCTTCTGTACTTC | CASSPRGRPLLYF
TRBJ1-3 | NA | TRBV11-1 | NA | TGTGCCAGCAGCCTTGCTGGGGCAACTGGAAACACCATATATTTT | CASSLAGATGNTIYF
TRBJ2-1 | NA | TRBV5-1 | NA | TGCGCCAGCAGCATCGGACAGAAGGATGAGCAGTTCTTC | CASSIGQKDEQFF
TRBJ2-1 | NA | TRBV30 | NA | TGTGCCTGGAGTGCCGGGACAAGACACAATGAGCAGTTCTTC | CAWSAGTRHNEQFF
TRBJ1-5 | few | TRBV19 | NA | TGTGCCAGTAGGACAGACTCAAATAGCAATCAGCCCCAGCATTTT | CASRTDSNSNQPQHF
TRBJ2-2 | NA | TRBV5-1 | NA | TGCGCCAGCAGCTTGAGACTCCTGGCTTCGTCAAGGTACACCGGGGAGCTGTTTTTT | CASSLRLLASSRYTGELFF
TRBJ1-1 | NA | TRBV6-2/TRBV6-3 | NA | TGTGCCAGCAGTTTCCTGGGGGGGGTTGACACTGAAGCTTTCTTT | CASSFLGGVDTEAFF
TRBJ1-1 | once | TRBV28 | NA | TGTGCCAGCAGACGCGGGACGGCGTCTGAAGCTTTCTTT | CASRRGTASEAFF
TRBJ1-1 | NA | TRBV11-3 | NA | TGTGCCAGCAGCTTGGGGGGTTTAGGAGCTTTCTTT | CASSLGGLGAFF
TRBJ1-1 | NA | TRBV19 | NA | TGTGCCAGTAGTACCCACAGGGTGGGTTCGAACACTGAAGCTTTCTTT | CASSTHRVGSNTEAFF